The 28 T cell receptor beta chains below were found in one sample sequenced in a study of T cells after yellow fever vaccination (dated by TCRdb to about 2019). The treatment or condition label, as the study defines it: live attenuated yellow fever vaccine strain. The method was 5' RACE. TCRdb names Illumina HiSeq 2500 as the instrument used. The raw public reads went through TCRdb reprocessing: fastp at Q25, MiXCR clone calling, in-frame beta chains kept. Every entry covers one CDR3 protein and lists the most common genes and DNA from its rows. For this sample there are about 350,000 distinct CDR3 sequences; 7% to 10% appear just once. Clones ranked in the top ten supply 17% of the sample. Sequenced here: PBMCs, sampled about 41 days after the first yellow fever vaccination. These receptors were obtained from a man aged 18 to 29 who received the YFV17D yellow fever vaccine.

The CDR3, as DNA: TGCGCCAGCAGCCAAGGAAGGATGTACGAGCAGTACTTC. Its protein is CASSQGRMYEQYF. V and J are TRBV4-1 and TRBJ2-7; D gene unclear. CDR1 MGHRA and CDR2 YSYEKL come from the germline V gene. V was trimmed by 1 base and J by 4 bases, leaving 8 bases between them. This CDR3 has 13 amino acids.

This clonotype showed up just a few times. J is TRBJ2-1 and V is TRBV12-5; D unresolved. V lost 3 bases and J lost 9, with 9 bases in between. The CDR3 is 12 residues long. Per germline, CDR1 LGHNT and CDR2 FRNRAP. CDR3 bases: TGTGCTAGTGGTTTATGGGGTGGTGAGCAGTTCTTC. It encodes CASGLWGGEQFF.

The chain employs TRBV13 and TRBJ1-6, with 8 bases aligning to TRBD1. There are 17 residues in the CDR3. The germline CDR1 and CDR2 sequences are PRHDT and FYEKMQ (reference sequence). V gave up 2 bases and J gave up 8 bases; unmatched junction bases: 11. The CDR3 spells CASSLQGQGVGYSPLHF. CDR3 in DNA: TGTGCCAGCAGCTTACAAGGACAGGGAGTAGGGTATTCACCCCTCCACTTT.

CDR3 in amino acids: CASSLALLYNEQFF. Here the CDR3 DNA reads TGTGCCAGCAGCTTAGCCCTACTGTACAATGAGCAGTTCTTC. This rearrangement joins TRBV7-2 to TRBJ2-1; D not certain. Germline V CDR1 and CDR2: SGHTA, FQGNSA. The CDR3 length is 14 residues. With 0 bases removed from V and 4 bases from J, the gap between germline ends came to 7 bases.

This clonotype was found a few times. The chain uses TRBV21-1 and TRBJ2-7; the listed D gene, TRBD2, was not tested against the DNA. TRBV21-1 is marked as a pseudogene. The CDR3 is made up of 15 amino acids. The CDR3 coding sequence is TGTGCCAGCAGGGGGACTAGCGGGTTTCCCTACGAGCAGTACGTC. It yields the protein CASRGTSGFPYEQYV.

Remarks on this clonotype: A read error may produce the germline difference seen at one junction end. The chain links TRBV12-3 or TRBV12-4 to TRBJ2-7; the D is unclear. The CDR3 contains 12 residues. The DNA of the CDR3 is TGTGCCAGCAGTTCCTCGGGCTACGATCAGTACTTC. It specifies CASSSSGYDQYF.

The sample holds a few counts of this clonotype. This chain joins TRBV6-2 or TRBV6-3 and TRBJ1-1; D is unclear. Germline V lookup: CDR1 MNHEY, CDR2 SVGEGT. Trimming left V 4 bases short and J 5 bases short, with 11 bases between. This CDR3 is built from 13 residues. CDR3 loop: CASSLSPRTEAFF. The CDR3 DNA reads as TGTGCCAGCAGTTTATCGCCGCGAACTGAAGCTTTCTTT.

Many counts were recorded for this clonotype. This sequence joins TRBV7-2 and TRBJ2-7; 7 nucleotides align to TRBD2. Trimming took 2 bases from V and 4 from J; bases not matched to a gene: 2. CDR1 is SGHTA, CDR2 FQGNSA, per germline. This CDR3 spans 13 amino acids. CDR3: CASSLQRGYEQYF. As DNA, the CDR3 is TGTGCCAGCAGCTTACAGCGGGGTTACGAGCAGTACTTC.

This clonotype was recorded many times. The gene calls are TRBV6-1 and TRBJ1-2; TRBD1 is a possible D gene (5 bases). The CDR3 extends over 14 amino acids. Trimming cost V 8 bases and J 4 bases, with 17 bases left between them. Germline loops: CDR1 MNHNS, CDR2 SASEGT. This chain's CDR3 is CASAAFGTAYGYTF. DNA of the CDR3: TGTGCCAGCGCAGCTTTCGGGACGGCCTATGGCTACACCTTC.

This rearrangement joins TRBV6-2 or TRBV6-3 to TRBJ2-4; TRBD2 matches at 7 bases. V shed 6 bases, J shed 5 bases, and the junction held 16 bases outside the gene matches. The CDR3 totals 17 residues. Germline V CDR1 and CDR2: MNHEY, SVGEGT. The CDR3 protein is CASRRRLAHKVENIQYF. For the CDR3, the DNA is TGTGCCAGCAGGAGGAGACTAGCCCATAAGGTAGAAAACATTCAGTACTTC.

There are a few counts of this clonotype. V is TRBV4-1 and J is TRBJ1-6, with TRBD1 matching 9 bases. This CDR3 is 15 amino acids long. Trimming took 5 bases from V and 6 from J; bases not matched to a gene: 5. CDR1 and CDR2 from the germline V gene are MGHRA and YSYEKL. CDR3 region: CASSTRDRANSPLHF. DNA for the CDR3: TGCGCCAGCAGCACCCGGGACAGGGCTAATTCACCCCTCCACTTT.

The sample holds a few counts of this clonotype. CDR3 coding DNA: TGTGCCAGCAGCCGTGACAGGGGGCAAAATGGCTACACCTTC. Its translation is CASSRDRGQNGYTF. The gene calls are TRBV7-2 and TRBJ1-2, with 10 bases lining up with TRBD1. The CDR3 totals 14 residues. The V and J ends lost 5 bases and 6 bases, in that order; junction bases with no gene match: 6. CDR1 is SGHTA and CDR2 is FQGNSA in the germline V gene.

This clonotype was detected only a few times. Written as DNA, the CDR3 is TGTGCCTGGAGGTCTAGCGGGGGGCCCTACAATGAGCAGTTCTTC. Protein product: CAWRSSGGPYNEQFF. V is TRBV30 and J is TRBJ2-1, with 11 nucleotides matching TRBD2. CDR3 length: 15 amino acids. Germline V gives CDR1 GTSNPN, CDR2 SVGIG (reference sequence). With 3 bases clipped from V and 2 bases from J, the junction kept 3 bases outside the gene matches.

This clonotype appeared a few times. The chain links TRBV7-3 to TRBJ1-2; 9 bases are a match to TRBD1. CDR1 is SGHTA and CDR2 is FQGTGA in the germline V gene. V dropped 4 bases and J dropped 8; count of bases not matched to a gene: 5. The CDR3 has 13 residues. The CDR3 DNA follows: TGTGCCAGCAGCTCGGACAGGGGTTTAGGCTACACCTTC. Residues: CASSSDRGLGYTF.

The rearrangement joins TRBV5-1 to TRBJ1-1, with 9 bases matching TRBD1. V shed 3 bases and J 1 base; nucleotides not matched to a gene: 4. Germline V CDR1 and CDR2: SGHRS, YFSETQ. This CDR3 region has 15 residues. The DNA for the CDR3 is TGCGCCAGCAGCTCCCCGGGACAGGGGAACACTGAAGCTTTCTTT. This codes for CASSSPGQGNTEAFF. Drawing the rest from reference TRBV5-1 and TRBJ1-1, the complete variable domain is KAGVTQTPRYLIKTRGQQVTLSCSPISGHRSVSWYQQTPGQGLQFLFEYFSETQRNKGNFPGRFSGRQFSNSRSEMNVSTLELGDSALYLCASSSPGQGNTEAFFGQGTRLTVV.

V and J are TRBV12-3 or TRBV12-4 and TRBJ1-1; D unresolved. The CDR3 has 14 residues. V was shortened by 3 bases and J by 4 bases, with 12 bases between the two germline ends. The CDR3 region is CASSFEVAVTEAFF. The CDR3 DNA reads as TGTGCCAGCAGTTTTGAGGTGGCAGTCACTGAAGCTTTCTTT.

This chain links TRBV4-3 with TRBJ2-2; TRBD2 aligns across 9 bases. Unmatched junction bases numbered 10, after V lost 1 base and J lost 7 bases. The CDR3 contains 17 residues. The germline gives CDR1 LGHNA, CDR2 YSLEER. DNA of the CDR3: TGCGCCAGCAGCCAAGGAACCCGCGGGGGGGCCCACGGGGAGCTGTTTTTT. Its translation: CASSQGTRGGAHGELFF.

This chain connects TRBV10-3 to TRBJ2-7, with 10 nucleotides matching TRBD1. The germline V gene has CDR1 ENHRY and CDR2 SYGVKD. The V gene end was trimmed by 6 bases and the J gene end by 6 bases; junction bases not matched to a gene: 11. This CDR3 is built from 15 residues. The CDR3, as DNA: TGTGCCATCAGCGAGCCGGGACAGGGGTCAGGCGAGCAGTACGTC. It yields the protein CAISEPGQGSGEQYV.

This clonotype was detected ten times or more. The rearrangement uses TRBV29-1 and TRBJ1-4, with 7 bases that match TRBD1. Losses at the gene ends were 6 bases for V and 8 bases for J; bases not matched to a gene: 6. Per the germline V gene, CDR1 is SQVTM and CDR2 is ANQGSEA. CDR3 length: 12 residues. Here the CDR3 DNA reads TGCAGCGTCCGAGGACAGGCCGAAAAACTGTTTTTT. Amino acids: CSVRGQAEKLFF.

This clonotype was recorded at least ten times. This sequence joins TRBV12-3 or TRBV12-4 and TRBJ1-1; D gene unclear. CDR3 length: 13 amino acids. Trimming shortened V by 6 bases and J by 0 bases, and 8 bases separated the two germline ends. Here the CDR3 DNA reads TGTGCCAGCAGGTCCCCAGTGAACACTGAAGCTTTCTTT. It codes for CASRSPVNTEAFF.

This chain joins TRBV7-2 and TRBJ2-1, with 7 bases that match TRBD1. Germline V gene data show CDR1 as SGHTA and CDR2 as FQGNSA. The J segment lost 3 bases and the V segment lost 4 bases, leaving 9 bases of the junction unmatched. The CDR3 contains 16 residues. CDR3: CASSSSGTVVYNEQFF. CDR3 bases: TGTGCCAGCAGCTCGTCCGGGACAGTTGTCTACAATGAGCAGTTCTTC.

The table lists this clonotype with a few counts. The rearrangement links TRBV10-1 to TRBJ2-3; 12 bases agree with TRBD1. The germline gives CDR1 WNHNN, CDR2 SYGVQD (reference sequence). V lost 4 bases to trimming and J lost 4 bases; unmatched junction nucleotides: 6. CDR3 size: 16 residues. DNA for the CDR3: TGCGCCAGCAGTGCCGTCGGGACAGGGGGCCCAGATACGCAGTATTTT. It specifies CASSAVGTGGPDTQYF.

This clonotype was counted a few times. The chain has TRBV7-2 and TRBJ2-3; 12 nucleotides align to TRBD2. From germline, CDR1 is SGHTA and CDR2 FQGNSA. CDR3 length: 15 amino acids. Germline trimming cut 4 bases from V and 10 bases from J; bases unmatched to any gene: 9. This CDR3 is CASSSSGGGSLSQYF. CDR3 coding DNA: TGTGCCAGCAGCTCTAGCGGGGGGGGGTCTTTGTCGCAGTATTTT. Full variable domain (missing parts from reference TRBV7-2 and TRBJ2-3): GAGVSQSPSNKVTEKGKDVELRCDPISGHTALYWYRQSLGQGLEFLIYFQGNSAPDKSGLPSDRFSAERTGGSVSTLTIQRTQQEDSAVYLCASSSSGGGSLSQYFGPGTRLTVL.

The rearrangement links TRBV30 to TRBJ2-3, with no clear D. The V and J ends lost 2 bases and 3 bases respectively, with 12 bases between them. Germline V CDR1 and CDR2: GTSNPN, SVGIG (reference sequence). This CDR3 has 14 amino acids. The CDR3 bases are TGTGCCTGGAGTCCGTCTAGGTGGACAGATACGCAGTATTTT. Translation gives CAWSPSRWTDTQYF.

This clonotype occurred many times. The genes are TRBV7-2 and TRBJ2-7; TRBD2 agrees at 8 bases. With V trimmed by 0 bases and J by 4 bases, 5 bases remained unmatched. The CDR3 contains 15 residues. Germline loops: CDR1 SGHTA, CDR2 FQGNSA. Written as DNA, the CDR3 is TGTGCCAGCAGCTTAGCCAGCGGGGGCCATTACGAGCAGTACGTC. Its protein is CASSLASGGHYEQYV.

This clonotype occurred a few times. V usage is TRBV6-4 and J usage is TRBJ2-1, with TRBD2 identical over 8 bases. The CDR3 consists of 16 residues. After removal of 3 bases from V and 4 bases from J, the junction contained 8 bases not matched to a gene. The germline V gene has CDR1 MRHNA and CDR2 SNTAGT. Written as DNA, the CDR3 is TGTGCCAGCAGTGAATTTGCGGGGGGTCGGTACAATGAGCAGTTCTTC. Its translation is CASSEFAGGRYNEQFF.

The genes are TRBV28 and TRBJ1-5; TRBD1 is a possible D gene (5 bases). Germline V gene data show CDR1 as MDHEN and CDR2 as SYDVKM. Trimming left V 7 bases short and J 7 bases short, with 17 bases between. This CDR3 comprises 14 residues. The CDR3 nucleotides are TGTGCCAGCACCCCCTCCCCAGGGAAACAGCCCCAGCATTTT. Amino acids: CASTPSPGKQPQHF.

The gene calls are TRBV9 and TRBJ1-2; maybe TRBD1 (6 bases). V lost 0 bases to trimming and J lost 0 bases, with 15 bases between them. CDR3 length: 17 residues. The V gene's germline CDR1 is SGDLS and CDR2 YYNGEE. The CDR3 nucleotides are TGTGCCAGCAGCGTAGAACCCAGGGGTCGGGCTAACTATGGCTACACCTTC. It yields the protein CASSVEPRGRANYGYTF.